Listed below are T cell receptor beta chains from one sample, sequenced in a study of T cells in Graves' hyperthyroidism and ophthalmopathy. Via MiXCR, TCRdb re-called the multiplex PCR reads, giving one row per CDR3 protein. The sample has 300,000 to 500,000 distinct CDR3 sequences, roughly an eighth seen once. The specimen sequenced was blood. The origin of the receptors is a man aged 45-60 years with Graves' ophthalmopathy. The CDR3 runs from the conserved cysteine through the conserved F or W. The order of the fields is D gene, V gene, clone size, J gene, CDR3 protein, CDR3 DNA. D genes are given only for firm matches. A clone size is listed for some rows: how often the clone was seen (once, few, many), or a class if it is expanded.

D: -
V: TRBV7-8
size: many
J: TRBJ2-1
CDR3: CASSALATSSYNEQFF
DNA: TGTGCCAGCAGCGCTCTAGCGACTAGCTCCTACAATGAGCAGTTCTTC

D: TRBD1
V: TRBV29-1
size: many
J: TRBJ1-4
CDR3: CSGRDRDEKLFF
DNA: TGCAGCGGCCGGGACAGAGATGAAAAACTGTTTTTT

D: -
V: TRBV28
size: -
J: TRBJ1-4
CDR3: CASSDQNRKWELFF
DNA: TGTGCCAGCAGTGACCAGAACAGAAAATGGGAACTGTTTTTT

D: TRBD1
V: TRBV10-3
size: few
J: TRBJ2-7
CDR3: CAISDPGQGVYEQYF
DNA: TGTGCCATCAGTGACCCGGGACAGGGAGTCTACGAGCAGTACTTC

D: TRBD1
V: TRBV3-1
size: many
J: TRBJ1-5
CDR3: CASSQDLPGQSNQPQHF
DNA: TGTGCCAGCAGCCAAGATCTACCGGGACAGAGCAATCAGCCCCAGCATTTT

D: TRBD2
V: TRBV12-3/TRBV12-4
size: many
J: TRBJ2-2
CDR3: CASSSGDGVASGITGELFF
DNA: TGTGCCAGCAGTTCCGGTGATGGGGTGGCTAGCGGGATCACCGGGGAGCTGTTTTTT

D: TRBD2
V: TRBV18
size: many
J: TRBJ2-5
CDR3: CASSPPRREGKETQYF
DNA: TGTGCCAGCTCACCACCTCGGCGGGAGGGCAAAGAGACCCAGTACTTC

D: -
V: TRBV28
size: -
J: TRBJ2-3
CDR3: CASSLAGASGPLHPDTQYF
DNA: TGTGCCAGCAGTTTAGCGGGGGCTAGCGGCCCATTACATCCAGATACGCAGTATTTT

D: TRBD1
V: TRBV27
size: many
J: TRBJ1-2
CDR3: CASSQTGGAGGYTF
DNA: TGTGCCAGCAGCCAGACAGGGGGCGCTGGGGGCTACACCTTC

D: -
V: TRBV5-1
size: many
J: TRBJ2-7
CDR3: CASSRTGPTYEQYF
DNA: TGCGCCAGCAGCCGTACAGGACCTACCTACGAGCAGTACTTC

D: TRBD2
V: TRBV27
size: few
J: TRBJ2-3
CDR3: CASSYTSVNTQYF
DNA: TGTGCCAGCAGCTATACTAGCGTAAATACGCAGTATTTT

D: TRBD1
V: TRBV29-1
size: -
J: TRBJ1-2
CDR3: CSVAGGQGNGYTF
DNA: TGCAGCGTTGCAGGGGGACAGGGCAATGGCTACACCTTC

D: TRBD1
V: TRBV24-1
size: many
J: TRBJ2-5
CDR3: CATSDQGQGSQETQYF
DNA: TGTGCCACCAGTGATCAAGGACAGGGGTCACAAGAGACCCAGTACTTC

D: -
V: TRBV7-9
size: many
J: TRBJ1-2
CDR3: CASSPLATGYGYTF
DNA: TGTGCCAGCAGCCCGCTGGCCACGGGGTATGGCTACACCTTC

D: TRBD1
V: TRBV20-1
size: many
J: TRBJ1-5
CDR3: CSAVTGRVGNQPQHF
DNA: TGCAGTGCCGTGACAGGGAGAGTTGGCAATCAGCCCCAGCATTTT

D: -
V: TRBV11-2
size: many
J: TRBJ2-1
CDR3: CASSPNGNEQFF
DNA: TGTGCCAGCAGCCCCAACGGGAATGAGCAGTTCTTC

D: -
V: TRBV5-5
size: many
J: TRBJ1-5
CDR3: CASSLPDQPQHF
DNA: TGTGCCAGCAGCTTACCCGACCAGCCCCAGCATTTT

D: TRBD2
V: TRBV5-1
size: many
J: TRBJ2-3
CDR3: CASSDGTSGADTQYF
DNA: TGCGCCAGCAGCGACGGGACTAGCGGAGCAGATACGCAGTATTTT

D: -
V: TRBV11-2
size: many
J: TRBJ1-1
CDR3: CASSLDPGTTEAFF
DNA: TGTGCCAGCAGCTTAGATCCAGGGACCACTGAAGCTTTCTTT

D: TRBD1
V: TRBV15
size: many
J: TRBJ2-7
CDR3: CATSSKRTGYVYEQYF
DNA: TGTGCCACCAGCAGCAAAAGGACAGGGTACGTCTACGAGCAGTACTTC

D: -
V: TRBV10-3
size: few
J: TRBJ2-7
CDR3: CAISESWDHSYEQYF
DNA: TGTGCCATCAGTGAGTCTTGGGACCACTCCTACGAGCAGTACTTC

D: -
V: TRBV3-1
size: few
J: TRBJ1-3
CDR3: CASSQEVPSFFGNTIYF
DNA: TGTGCCAGCAGCCAAGAGGTTCCCTCCTTTTTCGGAAACACCATATATTTT

D: -
V: TRBV6-6
size: -
J: TRBJ1-4
CDR3: CASSYLIATTNEKLFF
DNA: TGTGCCAGCAGTTACCTTATAGCAACAACTAATGAAAAACTGTTTTTT

D: -
V: TRBV11-3
size: many
J: TRBJ1-1
CDR3: CASSLDSMNTEAFF
DNA: TGTGCCAGCAGCTTAGACAGTATGAACACTGAAGCTTTCTTT

D: TRBD1
V: TRBV6-2/TRBV6-3
size: -
J: TRBJ2-1
CDR3: CVSSYQRTGGHEQFF
DNA: TGTGTCAGCAGTTACCAACGAACAGGGGGCCATGAGCAGTTCTTC

D: -
V: TRBV5-6
size: -
J: TRBJ1-5
CDR3: CASSPRRNSNQPQHF
DNA: TGTGCCAGCAGCCCGAGACGAAATAGCAATCAGCCCCAGCATTTT

D: -
V: TRBV28
size: many
J: TRBJ2-5
CDR3: CASSLGGSGFQETQYF
DNA: TGTGCCAGCAGTTTGGGGGGTAGCGGTTTCCAAGAGACCCAGTACTTC

D: TRBD1
V: TRBV6-1
size: -
J: TRBJ2-7
CDR3: CASRRNNRDRGYEQYF
DNA: TGTGCCAGCAGACGAAACAACCGGGACAGGGGTTACGAGCAGTACTTC

D: TRBD2
V: TRBV2
size: many
J: TRBJ2-3
CDR3: CASGGTSGKADTQYF
DNA: TGTGCCAGCGGTGGGACTAGCGGGAAAGCAGATACGCAGTATTTT

D: -
V: TRBV3-1
size: many
J: TRBJ2-5
CDR3: CASSQESRPQYF
DNA: TGTGCCAGCAGCCAAGAATCCCGCCCCCAGTACTTC

D: -
V: TRBV12-3/TRBV12-4
size: -
J: TRBJ2-6
CDR3: CASSLLRGGANVLTF
DNA: TGTGCCAGCAGTTTACTACGGGGTGGGGCCAACGTCCTGACTTTC

D: -
V: TRBV12-3/TRBV12-4
size: many
J: TRBJ2-7
CDR3: CASSLGTNYEQYF
DNA: TGTGCCAGCAGCTTAGGGACAAACTACGAGCAGTACTTC

D: TRBD1
V: TRBV9
size: -
J: TRBJ2-5
CDR3: CASSPQGDQQETQYF
DNA: TGTGCCAGCAGCCCTCAGGGGGACCAGCAAGAGACCCAGTACTTC

D: -
V: TRBV9
size: many
J: TRBJ2-3
CDR3: CASSVVPTSTDTQYF
DNA: TGTGCCAGCAGCGTCGTCCCTACGTCCACAGATACGCAGTATTTT

D: TRBD1
V: TRBV13
size: many
J: TRBJ1-2
CDR3: CASSLGVGGDVGYTF
DNA: TGTGCCAGCAGCTTAGGGGTAGGGGGCGATGTTGGCTACACCTTC

D: -
V: TRBV20-1
size: many
J: TRBJ2-3
CDR3: CSATHLSSTDTQYF
DNA: TGCAGTGCTACCCACCTCTCTAGCACAGATACGCAGTATTTT

D: -
V: TRBV28
size: many
J: TRBJ1-5
CDR3: CASSLQGWNQPQHF
DNA: TGTGCCAGCAGTTTACAGGGCTGGAATCAGCCCCAGCATTTT

D: -
V: TRBV7-8
size: few
J: TRBJ1-1
CDR3: CASSSTSTGGPTFF
DNA: TGTGCCAGCAGCTCCACCTCGACGGGGGGGCCAACTTTCTTT

D: TRBD2
V: TRBV7-3
size: many
J: TRBJ2-3
CDR3: CASSSRTSFGTDTQYF
DNA: TGTGCCAGCAGCTCACGGACTAGTTTCGGCACAGATACGCAGTATTTT

D: -
V: TRBV12-3/TRBV12-4
size: many
J: TRBJ2-5
CDR3: CASSLGQTGTQYF
DNA: TGTGCCAGCAGTTTGGGCCAAACGGGGACCCAGTACTTC

D: TRBD1
V: TRBV12-3/TRBV12-4
size: many
J: TRBJ1-3
CDR3: CASSSTGVAGNTIYF
DNA: TGTGCCAGCAGTAGCACAGGGGTAGCTGGAAACACCATATATTTT

D: -
V: TRBV19
size: -
J: TRBJ2-3
CDR3: CASSPQGGADTQYF
DNA: TGTGCCAGTAGTCCCCAGGGGGGGGCAGATACGCAGTATTTT

D: -
V: TRBV29-1
size: many
J: TRBJ2-7
CDR3: CSVWTAPYEQYF
DNA: TGCAGCGTGTGGACAGCGCCCTACGAGCAGTACTTC

D: -
V: TRBV6-1
size: few
J: TRBJ2-7
CDR3: CASSERRHNIETEQYF
DNA: TGTGCCAGCAGTGAAAGGCGGCACAACATAGAAACCGAGCAGTACTTC

D: TRBD2
V: TRBV6-2/TRBV6-3
size: -
J: TRBJ2-4
CDR3: CASSYPSGRNIQYF
DNA: TGTGCCAGCAGTTACCCTAGCGGGAGGAACATTCAGTACTTC

D: -
V: TRBV27
size: many
J: TRBJ1-2
CDR3: CASSPAQGQSYGYTF
DNA: TGTGCCAGCAGTCCCGCCCAGGGCCAGTCCTATGGCTACACCTTC

D: -
V: TRBV24-1
size: many
J: TRBJ2-2
CDR3: CATSEDYRYTGELFF
DNA: TGTGCCACCAGTGAGGACTACCGATACACCGGGGAGCTGTTTTTT

D: TRBD2
V: TRBV2
size: many
J: TRBJ2-3
CDR3: CATRYAREKYTQYF
DNA: TGTGCCACCCGGTATGCGCGGGAGAAATATACGCAGTATTTT

D: -
V: TRBV19
size: -
J: TRBJ2-2
CDR3: CAGRDEVTGLLNTGELFF
DNA: TGTGCCGGTAGAGACGAGGTTACGGGGCTATTAAACACCGGGGAGCTGTTTTTT

D: TRBD1
V: TRBV7-2
size: many
J: TRBJ1-1
CDR3: CASSSTGGNTEAFF
DNA: TGTGCCAGCAGTTCGACAGGGGGGAACACTGAAGCTTTCTTT

D: -
V: TRBV15
size: few
J: TRBJ2-7
CDR3: CATSSSGTPFYEQYF
DNA: TGTGCCACCAGCAGCTCCGGGACACCTTTCTACGAGCAGTACTTC

D: TRBD2
V: TRBV11-2
size: many
J: TRBJ2-3
CDR3: CASTLASGILTDTQYF
DNA: TGTGCCAGCACCCTGGCTAGCGGGATTCTCACAGATACGCAGTATTTT

D: -
V: TRBV6-5
size: many
J: TRBJ2-7
CDR3: CASSSSRQFNDEQYF
DNA: TGTGCCAGCAGTTCCTCGAGACAGTTTAACGACGAGCAGTACTTC